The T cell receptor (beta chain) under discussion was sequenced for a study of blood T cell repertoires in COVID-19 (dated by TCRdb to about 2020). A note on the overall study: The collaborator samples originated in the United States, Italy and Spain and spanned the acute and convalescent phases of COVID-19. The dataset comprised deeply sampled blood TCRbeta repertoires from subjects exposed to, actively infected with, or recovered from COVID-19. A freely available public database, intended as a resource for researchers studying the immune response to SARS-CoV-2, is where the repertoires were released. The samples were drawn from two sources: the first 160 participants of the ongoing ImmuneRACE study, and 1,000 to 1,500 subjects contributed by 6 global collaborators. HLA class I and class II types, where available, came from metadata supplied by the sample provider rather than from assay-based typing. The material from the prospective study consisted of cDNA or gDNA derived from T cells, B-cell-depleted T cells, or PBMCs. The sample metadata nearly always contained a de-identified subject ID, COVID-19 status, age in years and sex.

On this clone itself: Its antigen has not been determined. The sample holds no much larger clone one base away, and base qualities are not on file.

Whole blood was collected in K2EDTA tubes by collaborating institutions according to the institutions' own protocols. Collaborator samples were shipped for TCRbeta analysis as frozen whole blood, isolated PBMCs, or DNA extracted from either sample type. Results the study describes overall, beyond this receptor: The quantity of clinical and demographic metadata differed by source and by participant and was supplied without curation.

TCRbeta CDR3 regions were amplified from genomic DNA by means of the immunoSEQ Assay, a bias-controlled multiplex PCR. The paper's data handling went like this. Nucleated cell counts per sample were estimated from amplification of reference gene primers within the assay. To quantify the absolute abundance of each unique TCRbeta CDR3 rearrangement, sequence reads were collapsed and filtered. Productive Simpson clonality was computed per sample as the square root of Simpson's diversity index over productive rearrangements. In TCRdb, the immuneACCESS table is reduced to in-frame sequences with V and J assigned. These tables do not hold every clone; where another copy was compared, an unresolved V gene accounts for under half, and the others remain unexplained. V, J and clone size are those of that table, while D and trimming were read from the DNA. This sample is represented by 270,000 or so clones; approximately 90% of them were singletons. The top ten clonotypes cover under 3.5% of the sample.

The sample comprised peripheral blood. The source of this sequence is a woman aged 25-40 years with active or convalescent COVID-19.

This receptor has the CDR3 CASSLVGGMDTEAFF. The nucleotide sequence reads TGTGCCAGCAGCTTGGTAGGGGGAATGGACACTGAAGCTTTCTTT. Here the chain combines TRBV5-6 and TRBJ1-1; TRBD1 is a possible D gene, resting on 6 matching bases. According to the germline V gene, CDR1 reads SGHDT and CDR2 reads YYEEEE. V and J are truncated by 0 bases and 3 bases respectively, leaving an intervening sequence of 12 bases. Including the terminal cysteine and phenylalanine, the CDR3 comprises 15 residues. Only the CDR3 DNA stays, 45 bases, in frame from base 1.